The 30 T cell receptor beta chains presented below share a single source sample, sequenced in a study of blood T cell repertoires in COVID-19. The method was immunoSEQ multiplex PCR; TCRdb's version includes in-frame clones alone and lacks a portion of them. The table includes more than 300,000 clones, about 92% detected once. Sequenced input: PBMCs or T cells enriched from blood (not recorded which). The origin of the receptors is a woman younger than 45 who had recovered from COVID-19.

This chain uses TRBV29-1 with TRBJ2-7; TRBD2 is a possible D gene (8 bases). Looked up from germline, CDR1 is SQVTM and CDR2 is ANQGSEA. The CDR3 consists of 15 residues. V lost 0 bases and J 6 bases, leaving 18 bases between the germline ends. CDR3 residues: CSVEDPREGDSEQYF. The CDR3 DNA sequence: TGCAGCGTTGAAGATCCCCGGGAGGGGGACAGCGAGCAGTACTTC.

The chain joins TRBV11-2 to TRBJ2-3; a weak D match, TRBD1 (5 bases). The CDR3 runs to 15 residues. Per the germline V gene, CDR1 is SGHAT and CDR2 is FQNNGV. The V and J ends lost 4 bases and 2 bases respectively, with 13 bases between them. The CDR3 bases are TGTGCCAGCAGCTCCCCAGGGTCACTCACAGATACGCAGTATTTT. The encoded protein is CASSSPGSLTDTQYF.

The J gene is TRBJ2-1, the V gene TRBV5-6; D possibly corresponds to TRBD1 (5 bases). From germline, CDR1 is SGHDT and CDR2 YYEEEE. This CDR3 has 12 amino acids. V was cut by 6 bases and J by 7 bases, with 11 bases left in between. In DNA, the CDR3 is TGTGCCAGCAACGAGCAGGGTAATGAGCAGTTCTTC. Encoded protein: CASNEQGNEQFF.

This clone was seen a few times. The chain carries TRBV12-3 or TRBV12-4 and TRBJ2-1; the match to TRBD1 covers 9 bases. CDR3 size: 11 residues. Trimming took 10 bases from V and 12 from J; bases not matched to a gene: 7. The CDR3 sequence: CATDRGRVQFF. The DNA of the CDR3 is TGTGCCACCGACAGGGGGAGGGTGCAGTTCTTC.

The count of this clone is one. This chain uses TRBV28 with TRBJ1-4; a weak D match, TRBD1 (6 bases). Germline V lookup: CDR1 MDHEN, CDR2 SYDVKM. The CDR3 contains 13 residues. The CDR3 nucleotides read TGTGCAGGGGGGGAAGCAACTAATGAAAAACTGTTTTTT. Protein: CAGGEATNEKLFF.

This chain joins TRBV15 and TRBJ2-7; D is perhaps TRBD2 (6 bases). V dropped 5 bases and J dropped 0 bases, with 14 bases sitting between them. Germline V lookup: CDR1 LNHNV, CDR2 YYDKDF (reference sequence). The CDR3 spans 15 residues. The CDR3 DNA reads as TGTGCCACCAGCGAACAGCGGGCCGGCTCCTACGAGCAGTACTTC. Protein product: CATSEQRAGSYEQYF.

The rearrangement links TRBV29-1 to TRBJ2-3; 9 bases align to TRBD2. CDR3 length equals 14 residues. V gave up 6 bases and J gave up 3 bases; unmatched junction bases: 7. Germline V gives CDR1 SQVTM, CDR2 ANQGSEA. This chain's CDR3 is CSVRGLAKTDTQYF. CDR3 bases: TGCAGCGTCAGGGGACTAGCTAAGACAGATACGCAGTATTTT.

The V and J genes are TRBV19 and TRBJ1-5; 7 bases align to TRBD1. CDR1 and CDR2 from the germline V gene are LNHDA and SQIVND (reference sequence). This CDR3 comprises 13 residues. Germline trimming cut 7 bases from V and 3 bases from J; bases unmatched to any gene: 3. In nucleotides, the CDR3 is TGTGCCAGTACTAAGGGGGCCAATCAGCCCCAGCATTTT. Encoded protein: CASTKGANQPQHF.

The chain employs TRBV12-3 or TRBV12-4 and TRBJ1-2; D perhaps matches TRBD1 (5 bases). V was shortened by 3 bases and J by 4 bases, with 9 bases between the two germline ends. The CDR3 spans 13 residues. The CDR3 region is CASSFRQFYGYTF. The CDR3 DNA reads TGTGCCAGCAGTTTCCGACAGTTCTATGGCTACACCTTC.

This clone was detected only once. The chain joins TRBV6-5 to TRBJ2-1; D possibly corresponds to TRBD2 (5 bases). V was cut by 6 bases and J by 9 bases, with 12 bases left in between. CDR3 length: 12 residues. Germline loops: CDR1 MNHEY, CDR2 SVGAGI. CDR3 loop: CASRASSGEQFF. In nucleotides, the CDR3 is TGTGCCAGCAGAGCTAGCAGCGGTGAGCAGTTCTTC.

This rearrangement joins TRBV19 to TRBJ1-2; D is possibly TRBD1 (5 bases). Trimming took 3 bases from V and 6 from J, leaving 17 bases between them. Germline loops: CDR1 LNHDA, CDR2 SQIVND (reference sequence). CDR3 length: 15 residues. The CDR3 nucleotides are TGTGCCAGTAGTATCTGGGTGCAGGGTTCAGATGGCTACACCTTC. Its protein product is CASSIWVQGSDGYTF.

The chain employs TRBV21-1 and TRBJ2-5; TRBD1, the D gene given by the table, was not confirmed from the DNA. TRBV21-1 is a documented pseudogene. The CDR3 is made up of 12 amino acids. The chain's CDR3 is CASSDPGETQYF. As DNA, the CDR3 is TGTGCCAGCAGCGACCCAGGAGAGACCCAGTACTTC.

This chain joins TRBV18 and TRBJ2-7, with 8 nucleotides matching TRBD1. V was pared by 8 bases and J by 5 bases, with 2 bases of the junction left unmatched. Germline-derived CDR1 and CDR2 are KGHSH and LQKENI. The CDR3 has 11 residues. The CDR3 coding sequence is TGTGCCAGCGACAGGGGCCACGAGCAGTACTTC. Its protein is CASDRGHEQYF.

The chain has TRBV3-1 (or the pseudogene TRBV3-2) and TRBJ2-7; 8 nucleotides agree with TRBD2. Germline CDR1 and CDR2: LGHDT and YNNKEL (reference sequence). The V and J ends lost 11 bases and 5 bases, in that order; junction bases with no gene match: 8. This CDR3 comprises 12 residues. In DNA, the CDR3 is TGTGCCGCCCGGCGGGGGGACGACGAGCAGTACTTC. Its translation is CAARRGDDEQYF.

This clone occurred once. The chain has TRBV28 and TRBJ2-7; the D is unclear. CDR3 length: 14 amino acids. Germline loops: CDR1 MDHEN, CDR2 SYDVKM. Between the trimmed V and J ends, which lost 6 bases and 6 bases, there was a span of 18 bases. The CDR3 spells CASRPSGSRTEQYF. The CDR3 DNA follows: TGTGCCAGCAGACCATCCGGGTCACGCACCGAGCAGTACTTC.

This CDR3 is CASSEAGATEAFF. DNA of the CDR3: TGTGCCAGCAGTGAGGCAGGGGCCACTGAAGCTTTCTTT. The chain carries TRBV2 and TRBJ1-1; D possibly corresponds to TRBD1 (6 bases). Deletions cut 3 bases from V and 4 bases from J, with 9 bases between. CDR3 length: 13 amino acids. Per germline, CDR1 SNHLY and CDR2 FYNNEI.

The chain couples TRBV5-1 to TRBJ2-3; 8 bases match TRBD2. The germline V gene encodes CDR1 SGHRS and CDR2 YFSETQ. The CDR3 extends over 14 amino acids. The CDR3 nucleotides are TGCGCTTCCGGCGGCGGGGGGACAAGAGATACGCAGTATTTT. Translated, it gives CASGGGGTRDTQYF.

This chain links TRBV24-1 with TRBJ2-1, with 11 bases matching TRBD1. CDR3 length: 13 residues. Trimming took 10 bases from V and 7 from J; bases not matched to a gene: 5. CDR1 and CDR2 (germline): KGHDR, SFDVKD. CDR3 in DNA: TGTGCCACTCGGGACAGGGGGTGGAATGAGCAGTTCTTC. Translated, it gives CATRDRGWNEQFF.

V gene TRBV27 combines with J gene TRBJ1-2, with 10 bases identical to TRBD1. The CDR3 sequence is 16 residues long. The V gene end was trimmed by 6 bases and the J gene end by 0 bases; junction bases not matched to a gene: 7. Germline CDR1 is MNHEY and CDR2 is SMNVEV (reference sequence). This CDR3 is CASRTGTGVPNYGYTF. CDR3 nucleotides: TGTGCCAGCAGAACCGGGACAGGGGTCCCTAACTATGGCTACACCTTC.

This clone was seen only a few times. The rearrangement uses TRBV18 and TRBJ2-5; 8 nucleotides line up with TRBD2. J gave up 4 bases and V 1 base, and 2 bases lay outside the gene matches. This CDR3 spans 14 amino acids. From germline, CDR1 is KGHSH and CDR2 LQKENI. The CDR3 protein is CASSPRTSIETQYF. CDR3 DNA sequence: TGTGCCAGCTCACCACGGACTAGCATAGAGACCCAGTACTTC.

The V gene is TRBV7-9, the J gene TRBJ2-2, with D possibly matching TRBD1 (5 bases). The CDR3 spans 18 residues. V was clipped by 7 bases and J by 6 bases, with 27 bases between them. The germline V gene has CDR1 SEHNR and CDR2 FQNEAQ (reference sequence). CDR3 bases: TGTGCCAGCATCAAATACCGGGTTCCGATCACAGGCCCCGGGGAGCTGTTTTTT. Its translation: CASIKYRVPITGPGELFF.

V and J are TRBV27 and TRBJ2-1; D may be TRBD2 (7 bases). This CDR3 spans 13 amino acids. With 0 bases removed from V and 9 bases from J, the gap between germline ends came to 9 bases. Germline CDR1 MNHEY, CDR2 SMNVEV (reference sequence). The CDR3 nucleotides read TGTGCCAGCAGTTTATCGGGGGGGGCTGAGCAGTTCTTC. It specifies CASSLSGGAEQFF.

The CDR3 bases are TGTGCCGGGTCGACAGGGAACGAGCAGTACTTC. Its protein product is CAGSTGNEQYF. The V and J genes are TRBV28 and TRBJ2-7; 7 bases agree with TRBD1. Germline values: CDR1 MDHEN, CDR2 SYDVKM. CDR3 length equals 11 residues. Germline trimming cut 11 bases from V and 5 bases from J; bases unmatched to any gene: 6.

This clone occurred once. The rearrangement links TRBV7-9 to TRBJ2-7, with unresolved D. The germline V gene encodes CDR1 SEHNR and CDR2 FQNEAQ (reference sequence). CDR3 length: 13 amino acids. Trimming removed 5 bases at V and 0 bases at J, with 8 bases between. CDR3 DNA sequence: TGTGCCAGCAGCCCTCCCAGCTCCTACGAGCAGTACTTC. Amino acid sequence: CASSPPSSYEQYF.

This clone was recorded many times. The rearrangement links TRBV6-1 to TRBJ2-3; TRBD1 matches at 7 bases. V shed 4 bases, J shed 0 bases, and the junction held 7 bases outside the gene matches. This CDR3 spans 16 amino acids. Germline-derived CDR1 and CDR2 are MNHNS and SASEGT. The CDR3: CASSGYGQVSTDTQYF. In DNA, the CDR3 is TGTGCCAGCAGTGGATATGGACAGGTTAGCACAGATACGCAGTATTTT.

V is TRBV3-1 (or the pseudogene TRBV3-2) and J is TRBJ1-2, with D maybe TRBD1 (6 bases). CDR1 and CDR2 from the germline V gene are LGHDT and YNNKEL (reference sequence). The CDR3 consists of 14 residues. The V gene lost 4 bases and the J gene lost 8 bases, with 17 bases spanning the gap. The CDR3 DNA is TGTGCCAGCAGCCTTCGGACAGCACCGAGGGGCTACACCTTC. Its translation: CASSLRTAPRGYTF.

The chain carries TRBV3-1 (or the pseudogene TRBV3-2) and TRBJ1-4, with 7 bases lining up with TRBD1. This CDR3 is 12 amino acids long. The germline V gene has CDR1 LGHDT and CDR2 YNNKEL (reference sequence). The J segment lost 12 bases and the V segment lost 4 bases, leaving 5 bases of the junction unmatched. The CDR3 DNA follows: TGTGCCAGCAGCCTGCTAGACAGGGAACTGTTTTTT. This gives the protein CASSLLDRELFF.

The chain is built from TRBV5-1 and TRBJ2-2; D is possibly TRBD2 (5 bases). Trimming cost V 0 bases and J 5 bases, with 8 bases left between them. The CDR3 is 14 residues long. Germline CDR1 SGHRS, CDR2 YFSETQ. For the CDR3, the DNA is TGCGCCAGCAGCTTGGCGCCGGGGACCGGGGAGCTGTTTTTT. As protein: CASSLAPGTGELFF.

The J gene is TRBJ1-1, the V gene TRBV28; 8 positions match TRBD1. J was trimmed by 1 base and V by 6 bases; bases with no gene match: 7. Germline lookup yields CDR1 MDHEN and CDR2 SYDVKM. The CDR3 runs 15 residues. CDR3 in DNA: TGTGCCAGCAGCCGGGACAGGTTATCGAACACTGAAGCTTTCTTT. Amino acid sequence: CASSRDRLSNTEAFF.

This clone appeared a single time. The CDR3 nucleotides are TGTGCCAGCATCTTGCTAGCGGGTCTTAACAATGAGCAGTTCTTC. Its translation: CASILLAGLNNEQFF. The chain combines TRBV7-2 with TRBJ2-1, with 8 bases that match TRBD2. CDR1 is SGHTA, CDR2 FQGNSA, per germline. The CDR3 is 15 residues long. The V gene end was trimmed by 7 bases and the J gene end by 5 bases; junction bases not matched to a gene: 10.